The 6 T cell receptor beta chains in this list originate from one sample, sequenced in a study of T cells in narcolepsy. Profiling relied on immunoSEQ multiplex PCR, and the TCRdb table lists in-frame clones only, not all of them. The data show roughly 25,000 clones, around 83% seen once. Material for sequencing was CD45RA- memory CD4+ T cells from PBMCs. All receptors derive from a human donor with narcolepsy.

The CDR3 loop reads CASSLFRQGPGYNEQFF. In DNA, the CDR3 is TGTGCCAGCAGTTTATTCAGACAGGGCCCGGGCTACAATGAGCAGTTCTTC. The chain has TRBV27 and TRBJ2-1, with 7 bases matching TRBD1. J was trimmed by 3 bases and V by 1 base; bases with no gene match: 9. The CDR3 has 17 residues. Germline CDR1 and CDR2: MNHEY and SMNVEV (reference sequence).

The rearrangement uses TRBV4-2 and TRBJ2-3; 7 positions agree with TRBD2. V shed 0 bases, J shed 3 bases, and the junction held 15 bases outside the gene matches. The CDR3 contains 19 residues. In germline, CDR1 is LGHNA, CDR2 YNFKEQ. The CDR3 DNA reads as TGTGCCAGCAGCCAAGATTTAGGGGCTAGCGGAGGGAAGACAGATACGCAGTATTTT. Protein: CASSQDLGASGGKTDTQYF.

The J gene is TRBJ2-5, the V gene TRBV2; D is uncertain. Judging by the DNA end, TRBJ2-7 fits better; the J call may be wrong. Germline CDR1 is SNHLY and CDR2 is FYNNEI. The CDR3 consists of 12 residues. The CDR3 sequence is CASSDPVYEQYF. The CDR3 DNA sequence: TGTGCCAGCAGTGATCCCGTCTACGAGCAGTACTTC.

J is TRBJ2-1 and V is TRBV7-7, with D perhaps TRBD1 (6 bases). The germline V gene encodes CDR1 SSHAT and CDR2 FNYEAQ (reference sequence). Trimming took 3 bases from V and 0 from J, leaving 6 bases between them. There are 14 residues in the CDR3. CDR3 DNA sequence: TGTGCCAGCAGCTTGGACAGCTCCTACAATGAGCAGTTCTTC. Amino acids: CASSLDSSYNEQFF.

The chain is built from TRBV11-3 and TRBJ1-1, with 7 bases fitting TRBD1. Trimming cost V 5 bases and J 4 bases; bases outside gene matches: 7. The CDR3 extends over 14 amino acids. From germline, CDR1 is SGHNT and CDR2 YENEEA. The CDR3 DNA sequence: TGTGCCAGCAGCCCCGGGACAGAGGGCACTGAAGCTTTCTTT. It specifies CASSPGTEGTEAFF.

There are a few counts of this clone. As DNA, the CDR3 is TGTGCCAGTAGGGGCCCCAATCAGCCCCAGCATTTT. Protein product: CASRGPNQPQHF. The chain uses TRBV28 and TRBJ1-5; TRBD1 is a possible D gene (5 bases). The CDR3 consists of 12 residues. The V and J ends lost 9 bases and 3 bases respectively, with 9 bases between them. Germline assignment: CDR1 MDHEN and CDR2 SYDVKM.